This T cell receptor (beta chain) was captured by sequencing in a study of blood T cells in healthy people across ages. Findings and limits, study-wide: Long-lived and aged donors differed, with more naive CD4+ cells and higher diversity in the long-lived.

Combining a sample-barcoded 5' primer with a J-beta primer mix, a second PCR ran for roughly 7 to 12 cycles. Every cDNA molecule bore a tag from a template-switch adaptor containing 12 random nucleotides. TCRdb passed the 5' RACE reads through MiXCR, listing each CDR3 protein once. The table shows 700,000 to 950,000 distinct CDR3 sequences, with roughly 50% occurring only once. Per germline, CDR1 SGHDN and CDR2 FVKESK. The CDR3 has 15 amino acids. The V and J ends lost 0 bases and 9 bases respectively, with 16 bases between them. This clonotype was counted once. Antigen specificity is unknown. The study recruited healthy Caucasian donors from Russia who were aged about 6 to 95.

The V gene is TRBV14, the J gene TRBJ2-3; D not certain. The specimen sequenced was blood. This TCR was recovered from a man aged 25-45 years in good health. The DNA for the CDR3 is TGTGCCAGCAGCCAAGATAAACTTCGAGCGTCCACGCAGTATTTT. Protein: CASSQDKLRASTQYF.